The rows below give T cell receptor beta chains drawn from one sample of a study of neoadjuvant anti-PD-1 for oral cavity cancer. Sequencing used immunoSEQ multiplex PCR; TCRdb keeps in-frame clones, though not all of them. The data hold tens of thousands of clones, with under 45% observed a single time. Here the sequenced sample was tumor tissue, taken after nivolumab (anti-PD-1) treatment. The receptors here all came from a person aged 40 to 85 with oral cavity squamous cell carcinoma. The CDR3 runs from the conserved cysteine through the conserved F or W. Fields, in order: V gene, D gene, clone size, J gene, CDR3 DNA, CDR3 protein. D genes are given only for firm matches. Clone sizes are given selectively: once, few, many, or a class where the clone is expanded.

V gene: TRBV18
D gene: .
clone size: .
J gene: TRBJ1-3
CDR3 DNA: TGTGCCAGCTCACCTCAGTATCAGGACACCATATATTTT
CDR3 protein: CASSPQYQDTIYF

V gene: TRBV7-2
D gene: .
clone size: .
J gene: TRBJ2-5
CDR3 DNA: TGTGCCAGCAGCATGCCGGGGGCAGGGGTCATGGTGGAGACCCAGTACTTC
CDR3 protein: CASSMPGAGVMVETQYF

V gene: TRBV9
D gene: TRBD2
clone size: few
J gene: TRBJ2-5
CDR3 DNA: TGTGCCAGCAGCGTAGCTAGCGGGGCTCAAGAGACCCAGTACTTC
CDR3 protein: CASSVASGAQETQYF

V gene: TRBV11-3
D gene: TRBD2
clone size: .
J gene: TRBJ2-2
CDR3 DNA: TGTGCCAGCAGCCCAAGCGGGGGGCACACCGGGGAGCTGTTTTTT
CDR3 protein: CASSPSGGHTGELFF

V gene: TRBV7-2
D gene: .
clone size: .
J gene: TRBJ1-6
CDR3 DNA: TGTGCCAGCAGCTTAAGAAGGGGTAATTCACCCCTCCACTTT
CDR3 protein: CASSLRRGNSPLHF

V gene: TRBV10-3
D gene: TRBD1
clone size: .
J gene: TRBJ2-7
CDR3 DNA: TGTGCCATCAGTGGGGGACAGGGAACATTCTACGAGCAGTACTTC
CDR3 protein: CAISGGQGTFYEQYF

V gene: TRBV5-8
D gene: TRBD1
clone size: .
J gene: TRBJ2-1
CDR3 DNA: TGTGCCAGCAGCATGAACAGGGGAAATGAGCAGTTCTTC
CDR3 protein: CASSMNRGNEQFF

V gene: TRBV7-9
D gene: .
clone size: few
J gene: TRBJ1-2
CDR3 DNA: TGTGCCAGCAGCTTAGGGGTGGACCTCTATGGCTACACCTTC
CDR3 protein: CASSLGVDLYGYTF

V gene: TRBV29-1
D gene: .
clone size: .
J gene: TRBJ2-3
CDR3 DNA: TGCAGCGTCCCAATGGGGGACTTCACAGATACGCAGTATTTT
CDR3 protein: CSVPMGDFTDTQYF

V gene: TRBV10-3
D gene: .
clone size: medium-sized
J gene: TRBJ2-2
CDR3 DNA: TGTGCCATCAGGGTTACCGGGGACACCGGGGAGCTGTTTTTT
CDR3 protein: CAIRVTGDTGELFF

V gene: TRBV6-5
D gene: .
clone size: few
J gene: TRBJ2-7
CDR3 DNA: TGTGCCAGCAGCACACAACCGACAGGTGCCTACGAGCAGTACTTC
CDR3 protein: CASSTQPTGAYEQYF

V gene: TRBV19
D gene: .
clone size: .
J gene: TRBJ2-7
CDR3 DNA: TGTGCCAGTAGTATCACGGCTGGTCCTTACTACGAGCAGTACTTC
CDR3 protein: CASSITAGPYYEQYF

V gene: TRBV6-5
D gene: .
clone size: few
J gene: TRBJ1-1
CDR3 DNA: TGTGCCAGCAGCCCCACAGGGTACACTGAAGCTTTCTTT
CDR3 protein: CASSPTGYTEAFF

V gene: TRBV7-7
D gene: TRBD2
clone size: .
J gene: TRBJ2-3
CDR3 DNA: TGTGCCAGCAGCAATCCTTCTAGCGGGGGCATGACAGATACGCAGTATTTT
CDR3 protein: CASSNPSSGGMTDTQYF

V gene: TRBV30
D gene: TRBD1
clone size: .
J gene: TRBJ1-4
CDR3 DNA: TGTGCCTGGAGTCCGGGACAGGGTTCCGGACGGGCTAATGAAAAACTGTTTTTT
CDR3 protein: CAWSPGQGSGRANEKLFF

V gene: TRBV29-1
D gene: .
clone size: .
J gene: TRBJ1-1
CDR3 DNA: TGCAGCGTTGAAGATCGCCGGGGAAGAACTGAAGCTTTCTTT
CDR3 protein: CSVEDRRGRTEAFF

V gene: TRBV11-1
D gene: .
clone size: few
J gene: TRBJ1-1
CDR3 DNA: TGTGCCAGCAGCTTAGATTTCCGGGACACGGCATCTTTCTTT
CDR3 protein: CASSLDFRDTASFF

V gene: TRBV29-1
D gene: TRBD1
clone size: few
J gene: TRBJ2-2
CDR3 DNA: TGCAGCGTTGGGACAGGGGGTAACACCGGGGAGCTGTTTTTT
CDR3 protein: CSVGTGGNTGELFF

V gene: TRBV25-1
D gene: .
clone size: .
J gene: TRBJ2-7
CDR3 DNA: TGTGCCAGCCGGGCCGCAGGGTCTTACGAGCAGTACTTC
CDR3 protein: CASRAAGSYEQYF

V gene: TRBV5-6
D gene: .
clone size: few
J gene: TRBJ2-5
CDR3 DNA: TGTGCCAGCAGCTCTGACGGAAGAGGGACCCAGTACTTC
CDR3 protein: CASSSDGRGTQYF

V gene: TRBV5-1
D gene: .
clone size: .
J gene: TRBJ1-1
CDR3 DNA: TGCGCCAGCAGCTTGGAGGACGGCTTCACTGAAGCTTTCTTT
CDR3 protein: CASSLEDGFTEAFF

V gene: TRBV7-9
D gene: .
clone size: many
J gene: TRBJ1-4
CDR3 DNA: TGTGCCAGCAGCTTAGCGCTGGGAACAATTAATGAAAAACTGTTTTTT
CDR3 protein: CASSLALGTINEKLFF

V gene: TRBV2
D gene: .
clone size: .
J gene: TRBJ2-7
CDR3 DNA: TGTGCCAGCAGTGAAAGCAGACAGACCAACGAGCAGTACTTC
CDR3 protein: CASSESRQTNEQYF

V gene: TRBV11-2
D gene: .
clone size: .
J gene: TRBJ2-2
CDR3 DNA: TGTGCCGGAGGGGGGCCCGGGGGCACCGGGGAGCTGTTTTTT
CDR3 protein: CAGGGPGGTGELFF

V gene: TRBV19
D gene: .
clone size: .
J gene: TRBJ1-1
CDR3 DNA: TGTGCCAGTAGTCAAGGGACGGATTTCACTGAAGCTTTCTTT
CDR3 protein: CASSQGTDFTEAFF

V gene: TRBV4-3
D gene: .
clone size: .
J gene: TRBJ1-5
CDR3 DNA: TGCGCCAGCAGCCAAGAACCCCGGCCGAATCAGCCCCAGCATTTT
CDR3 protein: CASSQEPRPNQPQHF

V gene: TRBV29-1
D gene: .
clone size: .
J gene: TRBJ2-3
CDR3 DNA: TGCAGCGTTGAAGTGGGCCAGGGGTCAGATACGCAGTATTTT
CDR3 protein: CSVEVGQGSDTQYF

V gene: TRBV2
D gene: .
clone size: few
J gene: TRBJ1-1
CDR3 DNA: TGTGCCAGCAGTACCCGGGCCGACACTGAAGCTTTCTTT
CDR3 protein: CASSTRADTEAFF

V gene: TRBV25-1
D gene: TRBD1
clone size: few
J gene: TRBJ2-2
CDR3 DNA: TGTGCCAGCAGTGGGAGGACAGGGAACACCGGGGAGCTGTTTTTT
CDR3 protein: CASSGRTGNTGELFF